The 12 T cell receptor beta chains in this list originate from one sample, sequenced in a study of shared clonotypes between healthy human individuals. Profiling relied on immunoSEQ multiplex PCR, and the TCRdb table lists in-frame clones only, not all of them. The sample has a few million clones, 85% to 95% seen once; the top ten hold 0.37%. The material sequenced was naive CD4+ T cells from PBMCs. Documented subset: CD45RA+ positively selected. The receptor source for this set is a man between 18 and 29 years old in good health. Some clones in this sample may be carry-over from other donors' samples.

This clone was found once. CDR3 coding DNA: TGCGCCAGCAGCCCCTCCGCGCAGAATAAAGAGACCCAGTACTTC. It translates to CASSPSAQNKETQYF. J is TRBJ2-5 and V is TRBV4-1; D is ambiguous. The germline V gene encodes CDR1 MGHRA and CDR2 YSYEKL. V shed 4 bases and J shed 3 bases, with 15 bases lying between them. CDR3 length: 15 amino acids.

This sequence joins TRBV7-9 and TRBJ1-6; D not resolved. Germline CDR1 reads SEHNR; CDR2 reads FQNEAQ (reference sequence). V gave up 1 base and J gave up 7 bases, with 8 bases separating them. CDR3 length: 14 residues. The CDR3 nucleotides are TGTGCCAGCAGCTTAGTTTTGGAAAATTCACCCCTCCACTTT. Its translation is CASSLVLENSPLHF.

This clone was counted a single time. The chain links TRBV18 to TRBJ2-7; D is possibly TRBD2 (6 bases). Germline-derived CDR1 and CDR2 are KGHSH and LQKENI. The CDR3 sequence is 14 residues long. V was trimmed by 2 bases and J by 1 base, leaving 9 bases between them. The CDR3 reads CASSPVGGSYEQYF. CDR3 DNA sequence: TGTGCCAGCTCACCAGTCGGGGGTTCCTACGAGCAGTACTTC. Supplemented by reference TRBV18 and TRBJ2-7, the full variable domain reads NAGVMQNPRHLVRRRGQEARLRCSPMKGHSHVYWYRQLPEEGLKFMVYLQKENIIDESGMPKERFSAEFPKEGPSILRIQQVVRGDSAAYFCASSPVGGSYEQYFGPGTRLTVT.

This clone was seen just once. Sequence at one end of the junction differs from germline and may be a read error. The J gene is TRBJ2-4, the V gene TRBV5-4; the match to TRBD2 covers 7 bases. This CDR3 has 11 residues. Germline CDR1 and CDR2: SGHNT and YYREEE (reference sequence). CDR3 residues: CASSLKGTIRF. In DNA, the CDR3 is TGTGCCAGCAGCCTCAAGGGGACTATACGCTTC. Drawing the rest from reference TRBV5-4 and TRBJ2-4, the complete variable domain is ETGVTQSPTHLIKTRGQQVTLRCSSQSGHNTVSWYQQALGQGPQFIFQYYREEENGRGNFPPRFSGLQFPNYSSELNVNALELDDSALYLCASSLKGTIRFGAGTRLSVL.

The V and J genes are TRBV28 and TRBJ2-7; D could derive from TRBD1 or TRBD2 (7 bases each). Trimming removed 6 bases from V and 3 bases from J, with 15 bases in between. Germline CDR1 MDHEN, CDR2 SYDVKM. The CDR3 is 14 residues long. CDR3 loop: CASRPGGARYEQYF. The CDR3 coding sequence is TGTGCCAGCAGACCAGGGGGGGCCCGCTACGAGCAGTACTTC.

Details on this clone: The sample carries other DNA sequences with the same CDR3. The chain has TRBV18 and TRBJ1-5, with TRBD1 as a possible D gene (5 bases). The V end was cut by 3 bases, the J end by 1 base, with 10 bases between. The CDR3 length is 15 residues. Germline V gene lookup returns CDR1 KGHSH and CDR2 LQKENI. CDR3 loop: CASSPRRDSNQPQHF. The CDR3 DNA sequence: TGTGCCAGCTCACCGAGACGGGACAGCAATCAGCCCCAGCATTTT.

As concerns this clone: The sample contains more than one DNA sequence encoding this CDR3. The gene calls are TRBV28 and TRBJ2-7; D gene unclear. V was cut by 4 bases and J by 3 bases, with 7 bases left in between. The CDR3 covers 12 residues. Germline V gene sequence: CDR1 MDHEN, CDR2 SYDVKM. CDR3 amino acids: CASSSSDYEQYF. The CDR3 coding sequence is TGTGCCAGCAGTTCATCCGACTACGAGCAGTACTTC.

This clone appeared a few times. The chain recombines TRBV19 with TRBJ1-1; 7 bases align to TRBD1. The CDR3 has 15 residues. Germline V gene lookup returns CDR1 LNHDA and CDR2 SQIVND (reference sequence). The V gene end was trimmed by 5 bases and the J gene end by 8 bases; junction bases not matched to a gene: 14. The CDR3 region is CASSPRGTDSAEAFF. DNA for the CDR3: TGTGCCAGTAGTCCCCGCGGGACAGACTCGGCGGAAGCTTTCTTT.

This clone was detected only once. This chain joins TRBV7-2 and TRBJ2-5; D unresolved. Germline V gene data show CDR1 as SGHTA and CDR2 as FQGNSA. V was trimmed by 1 base and J by 7 bases, leaving 13 bases between them. The CDR3 covers 14 residues. The DNA for the CDR3 is TGTGCCAGCAGCTTAGTCTCCCTCACAACGACCCAGTACTTC. Its protein is CASSLVSLTTTQYF.

The chain is built from TRBV4-2 and TRBJ2-1; 13 bases are shared with TRBD2. This CDR3 region has 16 residues. From germline, CDR1 is LGHNA and CDR2 YNFKEQ. V dropped 3 bases and J dropped 2; count of bases not matched to a gene: 1. CDR3 in amino acids: CASSHGTSGTYNEQFF. As DNA, the CDR3 is TGTGCCAGCAGCCACGGGACTAGCGGGACCTACAATGAGCAGTTCTTC.

The chain is built from TRBV28 and TRBJ1-4; D gene unclear. The CDR3 totals 12 residues. In germline, CDR1 is MDHEN, CDR2 SYDVKM. The germline V and J ends were trimmed by 6 bases and 5 bases, with 7 bases remaining between them. The CDR3 is CASRSANEKLFF. CDR3 nucleotides: TGTGCCAGCAGATCAGCCAATGAAAAACTGTTTTTT. Together with reference TRBV28 and TRBJ1-4, the CDR3 gives the full variable domain: DVKVTQSSRYLVKRTGEKVFLECVQDMDHENMFWYRQDPGLGLRLIYFSYDVKMKEKGDIPEGYSVSREKKERFSLILESASTNQTSMYLCASRSANEKLFFGSGTQLSVL.

The V gene is TRBV5-6, the J gene TRBJ2-5; no clear D. Trimming took off 2 bases at V and 1 base at J, with 6 bases between the two ends. Germline V lookup: CDR1 SGHDT, CDR2 YYEEEE. The length of the CDR3 is 13 residues. The CDR3 reads CASSLRPQETQYF. CDR3 in DNA: TGTGCCAGCAGCTTACGACCCCAAGAGACCCAGTACTTC.